This paragraph covers one T cell receptor beta chain sequence. The antigen remains undetermined. The sequence runs out 3 residues before the end of the CDR3; the remainder is reconstructed from the germline J gene. This sample was taken from a study of T cells in women clearing cervical HPV infection. At the level of the study: HLA type stays a possible confounder, typing being limited.

Findings of the study overall: CIN3+ cases had significantly higher TCR repertoire richness than controls, but evenness did not differ. Effector/memory and HPV-specific T cells were not isolated, and association timing is unknown. TRBV6-7 abundance was lower in cases than controls (around 0.1% versus 0.15%).

Sequencing used immunoSEQ multiplex PCR; TCRdb keeps in-frame clones, though not all of them. The sample totals some 40,000 clones; its top ten clones hold about 1.2%. V dropped 0 bases and J dropped 7; count of bases not matched to a gene: 14. CDR3 length: 18 amino acids. Germline loops: CDR1 SGHDN, CDR2 FVKESK. This sequence was found in a woman between 18 and 70 years old with a cervical HPV16 infection that either progressed to CIN3+ or cleared (not recorded which). This chain joins TRBV14 and TRBJ2-1; 8 bases are shared with TRBD2. The sample taken for sequencing was blood buffy coat. This chain's CDR3 is CASSQDKASGPLGNEQFF. The covered CDR3 bases are TGTGCCAGCAGCCAAGATAAAGCTAGCGGGCCGTTGGGGAATGAG.